The present T cell receptor (beta chain) was sequenced within a study of blood T cell repertoires in COVID-19. Study details: The analysed material was cDNA or gDNA that came from T cells, B-cell-depleted T cells, or PBMCs.

Germline V gene sequence: CDR1 GTSNPN, CDR2 SVGIG (reference sequence). This CDR3 contains 15 residues. J lost 8 bases, V lost 3 bases, and 13 bases had no gene match. Some clones are missing from TCRdb's copy, which holds only in-frame ones; the method was immunoSEQ multiplex PCR. In the table there are fewer than 250,000 clones, approximately 89% of which are singletons. Adults between roughly 18 and 95 years of age took part from fewer than 30 US areas. Participants had their cohort set by participant-reported clinical history. All exposed participants met a person with COVID-19 within 2 weeks before entering the study.

The chain has TRBV30 and TRBJ1-5; 7 nucleotides line up with TRBD1. Sequencing was carried out using PBMCs or T cells enriched from blood (not recorded which). The clonotype originates from a woman in her thirties who had been exposed to COVID-19. CDR3 nucleotide sequence: TGTGCCTGGAGAGCGAAGAGGGGGCCCGAAGAGCCCCAGCATTTT. Its protein product is CAWRAKRGPEEPQHF.